Below are 21 T cell receptor beta chains sequenced from a single sample in a study of identical twins. TCRdb re-called the 5' RACE reads with MiXCR, one entry per CDR3 protein. The table includes roughly 750,000 distinct CDR3 sequences, around 20% detected once. The sample also formed part of further work on T cells expressing NK-cell markers.

The sequenced sample was PBMCs. Receptor source: a woman aged 18-29 years in good health.

This clonotype was detected ten times or more. V and J are TRBV6-1 and TRBJ2-2; a weak D match, TRBD2 (5 bases). V shed 0 bases and J shed 5 bases, with 10 bases lying between them. The V gene's germline CDR1 is MNHNS and CDR2 SASEGT. This CDR3 spans 15 amino acids. The DNA for the CDR3 is TGTGCCAGCAGTGAAGCCGTTAGCGTTACCGGGGAGCTGTTTTTT. Translating gives CASSEAVSVTGELFF.

This clonotype was observed a few times. The chain joins TRBV20-1 to TRBJ2-1, with D possibly matching TRBD1 (6 bases). Trimming stripped 3 bases from V and 8 bases from J, with 14 bases between. The germline V gene has CDR1 DFQATT and CDR2 SNEGSKA (reference sequence). The CDR3 has 13 amino acids. DNA for the CDR3: TGCAGTGCTAGGGGGGCGAACCCAGATGAGCAGTTCTTC. Residues: CSARGANPDEQFF.

The V gene is TRBV10-3, the J gene TRBJ2-4; 9 bases are shared with TRBD1. V shed 4 bases and J 5 bases; nucleotides not matched to a gene: 6. The CDR3 has 15 amino acids. Germline assignment: CDR1 ENHRY and CDR2 SYGVKD. CDR3 nucleotides: TGTGCCATCAGTGGCCCGGGACAGGGCCAAAACATTCAGTACTTC. Protein product: CAISGPGQGQNIQYF.

The chain carries TRBV3-1 and TRBJ2-1; D remains ambiguous. CDR3 size: 13 residues. Germline values: CDR1 LGHDT, CDR2 YNNKEL (reference sequence). Trimming took off 4 bases at V and 7 bases at J, with 11 bases between the two ends. The CDR3 spells CASSRNDRNEQFF. The CDR3 nucleotides are TGTGCCAGCAGCCGCAACGATAGAAATGAGCAGTTCTTC.

This clonotype was picked up a small number of times. V gene TRBV20-1 combines with J gene TRBJ2-7; tentatively, D is TRBD2 (5 bases). Trimming stripped 2 bases from V and 0 bases from J, with 8 bases between. CDR1 DFQATT and CDR2 SNEGSKA come from the germline V gene (reference sequence). The CDR3 totals 13 residues. The CDR3 reads CSARFGNSYEQYF. For the CDR3, the DNA is TGCAGTGCTAGATTCGGGAACTCCTACGAGCAGTACTTC.

This clonotype was seen more than once but under ten times. V and J are TRBV6-1 and TRBJ2-7, with D tentatively TRBD1 (5 bases). The length of the CDR3 is 13 residues. Germline CDR1 is MNHNS and CDR2 is SASEGT. Trimming cost V 7 bases and J 3 bases, with 13 bases left between them. This CDR3 reads CASTKTVGYEQYF. Here the CDR3 DNA reads TGTGCCAGCACAAAGACAGTCGGCTACGAGCAGTACTTC.

The V gene is TRBV5-1, the J gene TRBJ2-2; D uncertain. This CDR3 is built from 15 residues. V lost 0 bases and J 2 bases, leaving 8 bases between the germline ends. The germline V gene has CDR1 SGHRS and CDR2 YFSETQ. The CDR3 loop is CASSLALVNTGELFF. The CDR3 DNA sequence: TGCGCCAGCAGCTTGGCGCTAGTCAACACCGGGGAGCTGTTTTTT.

The chain is built from TRBV7-2 and TRBJ2-5; D unresolved. The CDR3 sequence is 13 residues long. The V end lost 2 bases, the J end lost 0 bases, and 4 bases lay between the germline ends. CDR1 and CDR2 (germline): SGHTA, FQGNSA. The CDR3: CASSLSYQETQYF. Here the CDR3 DNA reads TGTGCCAGCAGCTTATCCTACCAAGAGACCCAGTACTTC.

Only a few counts were recorded for this clonotype. The V and J genes are TRBV20-1 and TRBJ2-7, with D unclear. Per the germline V gene, CDR1 is DFQATT and CDR2 is SNEGSKA (reference sequence). Trimming took off 3 bases at V and 6 bases at J, with 18 bases between the two ends. This CDR3 is 14 amino acids long. The CDR3 spells CSARVRGVTTEQYF. The CDR3 DNA sequence: TGCAGTGCTAGGGTTCGAGGTGTGACCACCGAGCAGTACTTC.

The rearrangement uses TRBV18 and TRBJ2-3; D possibly corresponds to TRBD2 (5 bases). Germline CDR1 KGHSH, CDR2 LQKENI. The V and J ends lost 5 bases and 0 bases respectively, with 15 bases between them. The CDR3 length is 16 residues. The CDR3 protein is CASSSVGEKSTDTQYF. In DNA, the CDR3 is TGTGCCAGCTCATCTGTTGGGGAGAAAAGCACAGATACGCAGTATTTT.

This clonotype occurred a few times. The chain is built from TRBV28 and TRBJ2-2, with 7 bases fitting TRBD1. In germline, CDR1 is MDHEN, CDR2 SYDVKM. The CDR3 is 15 amino acids. The trim removed 6 bases at V and 6 bases at J, leaving 10 bases unmatched. CDR3 sequence (DNA): TGTGCCAGCAGAAACCGGGACAGCCTGCCCGGGGAGCTGTTTTTT. Residues: CASRNRDSLPGELFF.

In its sample, this clonotype was seen a few times. The chain recombines TRBV20-1 with TRBJ2-5, with D possibly TRBD2 on 5 matching bases. The CDR3 is 12 residues long. V was shortened by 6 bases and J by 3 bases, with 11 bases between the two germline ends. CDR1 is DFQATT, CDR2 SNEGSKA, per germline (reference sequence). CDR3 sequence (DNA): TGCAGTGCCACCGGGGTGGAAGAGACCCAGTACTTC. Encoded protein: CSATGVEETQYF.

This clonotype was observed a few times. This sequence joins TRBV7-2 and TRBJ2-5; possibly TRBD2 for D (5 bases). The CDR3 spans 16 residues. Germline V gene sequence: CDR1 SGHTA, CDR2 FQGNSA. The ends were cut back, 2 bases at V and 5 bases at J, with 18 bases in the middle. In nucleotides, the CDR3 is TGTGCCAGCAGCTTAAAGTTTAGGTCCGGGGAGGAGACCCAGTACTTC. Translated: CASSLKFRSGEETQYF.

This clonotype came up a few times. The chain joins TRBV7-3 to TRBJ2-2; D possibly corresponds to TRBD1 (6 bases). CDR3 size: 14 residues. Deletions cut 5 bases from V and 5 bases from J, with 12 bases between. Germline loops: CDR1 SGHTA, CDR2 FQGTGA. CDR3 in amino acids: CASSAGTPTGELFF. DNA of the CDR3: TGTGCCAGCAGCGCCGGGACACCAACCGGGGAGCTGTTTTTT.

This clonotype was counted at least ten times. This chain joins TRBV5-8 and TRBJ1-4; TRBD1 is a possible D gene (5 bases). This CDR3 region has 15 residues. With 0 bases removed from V and 8 bases from J, the gap between germline ends came to 14 bases. Germline V gene data show CDR1 as SGHTS and CDR2 as YDEGEE. In nucleotides, the CDR3 is TGTGCCAGCAGCTTGGGTCGGGGGAGAAACGAAAAACTGTTTTTT. Translation gives CASSLGRGRNEKLFF.

This clonotype appeared a few times. J is TRBJ2-3 and V is TRBV24-1; 8 nucleotides match TRBD2. With 6 bases clipped from V and 3 bases from J, the junction kept 1 base outside the gene matches. The CDR3 is 13 amino acids. CDR1 and CDR2 from the germline V gene are KGHDR and SFDVKD. In DNA, the CDR3 is TGTGCCACCAGTAGCGGGGGAACAGATACGCAGTATTTT. Its protein is CATSSGGTDTQYF.

This clonotype has a handful of counts. This sequence joins TRBV20-1 and TRBJ1-1; 7 bases line up with TRBD1. The CDR3 has 12 amino acids. Germline-derived CDR1 and CDR2 are DFQATT and SNEGSKA (reference sequence). Germline trimming cut 8 bases from V and 5 bases from J; bases unmatched to any gene: 8. This chain's CDR3 is CSHRTGGTEAFF. DNA of the CDR3: TGCAGTCACCGGACAGGCGGAACTGAAGCTTTCTTT.

The chain combines TRBV9 with TRBJ2-3; D might be TRBD2 (6 bases). Germline lookup yields CDR1 SGDLS and CDR2 YYNGEE. V lost 6 bases to trimming and J lost 3 bases, with 17 bases between them. This CDR3 region has 15 residues. CDR3 in DNA: TGTGCCAGCACATCGGGACCAGGGAGGACAGATACGCAGTATTTT. Its protein product is CASTSGPGRTDTQYF.

This clonotype has more than one count but fewer than ten. The genes are TRBV20-1 and TRBJ2-1, with 8 nucleotides matching TRBD2. CDR1 is DFQATT and CDR2 is SNEGSKA in the germline V gene (reference sequence). CDR3 length: 15 residues. J lost 3 bases, V lost 6 bases, and 10 bases had no gene match. CDR3 DNA sequence: TGCAGTGCCCACCCAATAGCGGGGTTCTACAATGAGCAGTTCTTC. Amino acid sequence: CSAHPIAGFYNEQFF.

There are a few counts of this clonotype. The CDR3 protein is CASSEASGALGAQYF. DNA for the CDR3: TGTGCCAGCAGTGAAGCTAGCGGGGCACTTGGGGCCCAGTACTTC. V gene TRBV6-1 combines with J gene TRBJ2-5, with 8 positions matching TRBD2. This CDR3 has 15 amino acids. The J segment lost 9 bases and the V segment lost 0 bases, leaving 9 bases of the junction unmatched. Germline-derived CDR1 and CDR2 are MNHNS and SASEGT.

CDR3 sequence (DNA): TGCAGTGCTAGGGGAGGTGTCGTCGAGCAGTACTTC. It yields the protein CSARGGVVEQYF. V and J are TRBV20-1 and TRBJ2-7; a possible D gene is TRBD2 (6 bases). V lost 3 bases to trimming and J lost 6 bases, with 12 bases between them. The germline V gene has CDR1 DFQATT and CDR2 SNEGSKA (reference sequence). This CDR3 has 12 amino acids.